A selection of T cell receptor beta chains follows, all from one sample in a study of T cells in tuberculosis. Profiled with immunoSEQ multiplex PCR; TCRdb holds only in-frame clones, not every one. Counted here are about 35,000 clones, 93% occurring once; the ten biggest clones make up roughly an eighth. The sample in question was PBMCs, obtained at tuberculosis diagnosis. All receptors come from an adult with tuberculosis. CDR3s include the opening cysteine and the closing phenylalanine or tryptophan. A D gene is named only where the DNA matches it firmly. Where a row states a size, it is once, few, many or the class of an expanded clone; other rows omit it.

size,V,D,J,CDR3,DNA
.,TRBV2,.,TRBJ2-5,CASRGGGLQETQYF,TGTGCCAGCAGGGGAGGGGGGCTTCAAGAGACCCAGTACTTC
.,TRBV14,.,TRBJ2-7,CASSQGQLASSYEQYF,TGTGCCAGCAGCCAAGGGCAACTAGCTAGCTCCTACGAGCAGTACTTC
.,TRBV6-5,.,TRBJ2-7,CASRLHGQRTYEQYF,TGTGCCAGCAGGCTGCACGGACAGAGAACCTACGAGCAGTACTTC
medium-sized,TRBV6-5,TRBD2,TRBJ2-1,CASSSEPGTSVNEQFF,TGTGCCAGCAGTTCCGAACCCGGGACTAGCGTCAATGAGCAGTTCTTC
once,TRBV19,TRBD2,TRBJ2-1,CASTPGLAGVSNEQFF,TGTGCCAGTACCCCGGGACTAGCGGGAGTGAGCAATGAGCAGTTCTTC
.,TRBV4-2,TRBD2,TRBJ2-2,CASSQELAGGPGTGELFF,TGTGCCAGCAGCCAAGAACTAGCGGGAGGGCCGGGAACCGGGGAGCTGTTTTTT
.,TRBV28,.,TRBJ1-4,CASSTDEKLFF,TGTGCCAGCAGCACGGATGAAAAACTGTTTTTT
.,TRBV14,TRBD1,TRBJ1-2,CASSPRDRGLDYGYTF,TGTGCCAGCAGCCCTCGGGACAGGGGACTCGACTATGGCTACACCTTC
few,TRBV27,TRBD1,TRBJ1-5,CASSRQGAGQPQHF,TGTGCCAGCAGTAGACAGGGGGCAGGACAGCCCCAGCATTTT
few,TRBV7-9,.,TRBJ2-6,CASSFGGANVLTF,TGTGCCAGCAGCTTCGGGGGGGCCAACGTCCTGACTTTC
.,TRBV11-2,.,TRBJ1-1,CASSLTFRYDTEAFF,TGTGCCAGCAGCTTAACATTCAGGTATGACACTGAAGCTTTCTTT
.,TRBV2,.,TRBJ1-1,CASSEVRTEAFF,TGTGCCAGCAGTGAAGTGAGGACTGAAGCTTTCTTT
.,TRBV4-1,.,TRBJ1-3,CASSSRGGEGNTIYF,TGCGCCAGCAGCTCCCGCGGAGGGGAAGGGAACACCATATATTTT
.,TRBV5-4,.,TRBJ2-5,CASSLETGHQETQYF,TGTGCCAGCAGCTTGGAAACAGGACACCAAGAGACCCAGTACTTC
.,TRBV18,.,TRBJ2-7,CASSPPGLVYEQYF,TGTGCCAGCTCACCACCGGGGCTCGTCTACGAGCAGTACTTC
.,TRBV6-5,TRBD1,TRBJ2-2,CASTGQGTGELFF,TGTGCCAGCACGGGACAGGGCACCGGGGAGCTGTTTTTT
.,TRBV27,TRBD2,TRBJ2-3,CASSLLAGGITDTQYF,TGTGCCAGCAGTTTACTAGCGGGGGGAATCACTGATACGCAGTATTTT
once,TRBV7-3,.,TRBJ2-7,CASSNTGADEQYF,TGTGCCAGCAGCAACACAGGTGCGGACGAGCAGTACTTC
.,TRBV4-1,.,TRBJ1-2,CASSQATGWYGYTF,TGCGCCAGCAGCCAAGCTACGGGGTGGTATGGCTACACCTTC
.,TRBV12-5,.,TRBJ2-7,CASAPSGGLTYEQYF,TGTGCTAGTGCCCCCTCAGGGGGACTGACCTACGAGCAGTACTTC
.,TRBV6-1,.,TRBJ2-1,CASSEDGLAYYNEQFF,TGTGCCAGCAGTGAAGACGGGCTAGCATACTACAATGAGCAGTTCTTC
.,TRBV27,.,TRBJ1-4,CATSRGIPNRDEKLFF,TGTGCCACCTCGAGAGGCATACCAAACAGGGATGAAAAACTGTTTTTT
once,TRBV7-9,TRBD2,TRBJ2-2,CASSLAWGGSDTGELFF,TGTGCCAGCAGCTTAGCGTGGGGCGGGAGTGACACCGGGGAGCTGTTTTTT
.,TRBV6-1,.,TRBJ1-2,CASSEAVGQGLVWTF,TGTGCCAGCAGTGAAGCCGTTGGGCAGGGCCTTGTATGGACCTTC
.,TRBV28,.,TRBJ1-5,CASSPTDSNQPQHF,TGTGCCAGCAGCCCGACAGATAGCAATCAGCCCCAGCATTTT
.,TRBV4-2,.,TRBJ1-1,CASSQSPTGIEADTEAFF,TGTGCCAGCAGCCAATCTCCCACAGGGATAGAGGCGGACACTGAAGCTTTCTTT
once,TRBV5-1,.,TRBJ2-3,CASSLLTYPTDTQYF,TGCGCCAGCAGCCTGCTTACATATCCCACAGATACGCAGTATTTT
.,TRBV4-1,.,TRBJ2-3,CASSQVYTDTQYF,TGCGCCAGCAGCCAAGTCTACACAGATACGCAGTATTTT
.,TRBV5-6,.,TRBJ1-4,CASSLEGANEKLFF,TGTGCCAGCAGCTTGGAGGGGGCTAATGAAAAACTGTTTTTT
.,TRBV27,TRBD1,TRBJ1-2,CASSLRTGYGYTF,TGTGCCAGCAGTTTACGGACAGGCTATGGCTACACCTTC
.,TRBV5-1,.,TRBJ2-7,CASSFSGSEQYF,TGCGCCAGCAGCTTTAGCGGTTCGGAGCAGTACTTC
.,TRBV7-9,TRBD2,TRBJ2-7,CASSLHSGPVYEQYF,TGTGCCAGCAGCCTTCATAGCGGGCCGGTGTACGAGCAGTACTTC
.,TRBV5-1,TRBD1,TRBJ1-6,CASSRDRGYNSPLHF,TGCGCCAGCAGCCGGGACAGGGGCTATAATTCACCCCTCCACTTT
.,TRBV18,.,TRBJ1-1,CASSLLAGPTINGEAFF,TGTGCCAGCTCACTCCTGGCAGGGCCCACAATTAACGGTGAAGCTTTCTTT
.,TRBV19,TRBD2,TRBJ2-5,CASTGDGGRNEETQYF,TGTGCCAGTACCGGGGATGGCGGGAGAAACGAAGAGACCCAGTACTTC
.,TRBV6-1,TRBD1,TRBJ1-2,CASRIEGQGARGYTF,TGTGCCAGCAGGATAGAGGGACAGGGGGCGCGAGGCTACACCTTC
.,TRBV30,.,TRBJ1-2,CAWRDGGFNYGYTF,TGTGCCTGGAGGGACGGGGGTTTTAACTATGGCTACACCTTC
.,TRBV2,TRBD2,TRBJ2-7,CASCERGVVEQYF,TGTGCCAGCTGTGAGCGGGGCGTCGTCGAGCAGTACTTC
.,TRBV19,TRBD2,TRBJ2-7,CACGAGAYEQYF,TGTGCTTGCGGGGCGGGAGCCTACGAGCAGTACTTC
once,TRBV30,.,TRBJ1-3,CAWSRGNTIYF,TGTGCCTGGAGCCGGGGAAACACCATATATTTT
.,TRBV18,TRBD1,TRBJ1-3,CASSPRTGSGNTIYF,TGTGCCAGCTCACCACGGACAGGTTCTGGAAACACCATATATTTT
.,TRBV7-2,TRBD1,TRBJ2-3,CASSRDRRIFIGTDTQYF,TGTGCCAGCAGCAGGGACAGGAGAATATTTATAGGTACAGATACGCAGTATTTT
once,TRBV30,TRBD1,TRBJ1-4,CAWAGQGTLFREKLFF,TGTGCCTGGGCAGGACAGGGTACATTATTCCGAGAAAAACTGTTTTTT
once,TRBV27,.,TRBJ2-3,CASSFNGGDTQYF,TGTGCCAGCAGTTTTAACGGCGGAGATACGCAGTATTTT
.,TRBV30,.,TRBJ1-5,CAWSPGGSQPQHF,TGTGCCTGGAGTCCCGGGGGGTCCCAGCCCCAGCATTTT
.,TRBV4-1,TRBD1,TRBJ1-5,CASSQDPQGARQPQHF,TGCGCCAGCAGCCAAGATCCCCAGGGGGCGAGGCAGCCCCAGCATTTT
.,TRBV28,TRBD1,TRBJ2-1,CASSRGTGWYNEQFF,TGTGCCAGCAGCCGGGGGACAGGGTGGTACAATGAGCAGTTCTTC
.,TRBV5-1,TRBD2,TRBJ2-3,CASSSSSGLRRGTDTQYF,TGCGCCAGCAGCTCCTCTAGCGGGCTTAGACGTGGCACAGATACGCAGTATTTT
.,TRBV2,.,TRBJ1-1,CASSDSVGTEAFF,TGTGCCAGCAGCGACAGCGTCGGCACTGAAGCTTTCTTT
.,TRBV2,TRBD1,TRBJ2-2,CASTRQGVKTGELFF,TGTGCCAGTACCCGACAGGGGGTAAAAACCGGGGAGCTGTTTTTT
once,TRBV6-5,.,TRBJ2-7,CASSHAAGSSYEQYF,TGTGCCAGCAGTCACGCCGCAGGCAGCTCCTACGAGCAGTACTTC
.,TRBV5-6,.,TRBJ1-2,CASSLVRGTSYGYTF,TGTGCCAGCAGCTTGGTACGTGGGACAAGCTATGGCTACACCTTC
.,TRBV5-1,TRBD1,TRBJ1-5,CASSLGTGDQPQHF,TGCGCCAGCAGCTTGGGGACAGGGGATCAGCCCCAGCATTTT